This T cell receptor beta chain was identified in a study of T cell changes during pregnancy in multiple sclerosis. Here immunoSEQ multiplex PCR was the method, and the copy in TCRdb shows in-frame clones only, minus some. Of tens of thousands of clones in the sample, 90% to 95% were seen once. V shed 5 bases, J shed 1 base, and the junction held 8 bases outside the gene matches. The CDR3 has 17 amino acids. Per germline, CDR1 SGHNT and CDR2 YYREEE (reference sequence). This clone appeared a single time. The V and J genes are TRBV5-4 and TRBJ2-4; 11 bases are shared with TRBD1. The sample was peripheral blood, taken in the second trimester of pregnancy. The TCR sequence derives from a female donor in good health, enrolled as a control in a pregnancy study. In DNA form, the CDR3 reads TGTGCCAGCAGTCCCGGAGGACAGGGGGCGGCCAAAAACATTCAGTACTTC. Its translation is CASSPGGQGAAKNIQYF.